This TCR beta chain was captured by sequencing in a study of cytomegalovirus exposure and HLA in healthy donors. Findings and limits, study-wide: A missense variant in DCLRE1C was later tied to TCR beta V- and J-gene trimming. Differences between HLA loci emerged in a later analysis of TCR association rates, with DRB1 most and HLA-C fewest. TCR beta V segments were, for the most part, productive about 90% or about 30% of the time in an earlier analysis.

V lost 2 bases to trimming and J lost 1 base; unmatched junction nucleotides: 7. This CDR3 spans 16 amino acids. Germline V CDR1 and CDR2: LNHNV, YYDKDF (reference sequence). About this clone: Its matching antigen is unknown.

Use of 60 Vbeta and 13 Jbeta primers characterized the PCR. The assay was immunoSEQ multiplex PCR, and TCRdb's table has in-frame clones only and misses some. The sample shows around 75,000 clones, roughly 74% of them seen only once. The gene calls are TRBV15 and TRBJ2-7; TRBD1 matches at 8 bases. Sequences were obtained from PBMCs. This receptor was obtained from a man aged 40-50 years in good health and CMV-seronegative. The CDR3 is CATSRPGGTESYEQYF. CDR3 nucleotide sequence: TGTGCCACCAGCAGACCAGGGGGCACTGAGTCCTACGAGCAGTACTTC.